This T cell receptor beta chain emerged from a study of graft-versus-host responses after intestinal transplantation. Study background: Anti-thymocyte globulin induction, then tacrolimus and steroids for about three years, went to all recipients. Study results and limitations: In patients with graft-donor T cell macrochimerism, allograft graft-versus-host to host-versus-graft clonal ratios were high.

Libraries were prepared by immunoSEQ multiplex PCR; TCRdb keeps only in-frame clonotypes and omits some of them. The sample contains tens of thousands of clones, less than 90% of which appear only once. Comment on this clone: What it binds is unknown.

The CDR3 is 15 amino acids. Germline V lookup: CDR1 MNHEY, CDR2 SMNVEV (reference sequence). Losses at the gene ends were 8 bases for V and 2 bases for J; bases not matched to a gene: 11. The specimen was PBMCs, collected approximately four weeks after intestinal transplant. This chain joins TRBV27 and TRBJ2-7; 8 bases align to TRBD2. The TCR sequence derives from a human patient who received an intestinal transplant, so some T cells may come from the graft donor. CDR3 in DNA: TGTGCCAGCGCCCGTGCGGCGGGAGGCCCCTACGAGCAGTACTTC. Translated, it gives CASARAAGGPYEQYF.